This T cell receptor beta chain was recovered during a study of immune reconstitution after stem cell transplant in scleroderma. TCRdb re-analysed the RT-PCR reads in MiXCR, keeping a single row per CDR3 protein. This table has under 800 distinct CDR3 sequences, 8.5% appearing once. This clonotype is large (0.1 to 1%) within its sample. The CDR3 is made up of 15 amino acids. The V gene's germline CDR1 is MNHNS and CDR2 SASEGT. V lost 6 bases to trimming and J lost 7 bases, with 18 bases between them. The clonotype comes from a male donor with systemic sclerosis. The sample was taken before or after autologous hematopoietic stem cell transplantation (not recorded which). The chain is built from TRBV6-1 and TRBJ2-2; the D gene is possibly TRBD1 (6 bases). CDR3 region: CASRSVETGLGELFF. The CDR3, as DNA: TGTGCCAGCAGATCCGTGGAGACAGGCCTCGGGGAGCTGTTTTTT.